The 24 T cell receptor beta chains below come from one sample, sequenced in a study of monozygotic twins with cystic fibrosis. This table comes from immunoSEQ multiplex PCR, and its TCRdb copy is limited to in-frame clones, with some not included. This sample yields some 26,000 clones, of which 75% to 95% are seen a single time; approximately 0.28% belongs to the top ten. Sequencing used blood. All receptors derive from a girl aged 2-10 years with cystic fibrosis.

This clone was detected once. The chain uses TRBV14 and TRBJ1-6; no clear D. Germline V gene data show CDR1 as SGHDN and CDR2 as FVKESK. V dropped 4 bases and J dropped 7 bases, with 11 bases sitting between them. The CDR3 extends over 14 amino acids. DNA for the CDR3: TGTGCCAGCAGCCTCGGACGGAGAAATTCACCCCTCCACTTT. Translating gives CASSLGRRNSPLHF.

The V and J genes are TRBV5-4 and TRBJ1-4; a weak D match, TRBD1 (5 bases). Between the trimmed V and J ends, which lost 3 bases and 8 bases, there was a span of 11 bases. Germline V gives CDR1 SGHNT, CDR2 YYREEE (reference sequence). The CDR3 is 13 amino acids. As DNA, the CDR3 is TGTGCCAGCAGCTGGGGGGTGACGGAAAAACTGTTTTTT. Its protein is CASSWGVTEKLFF.

This sequence joins TRBV6-6 and TRBJ1-1, with D hard to call. Germline CDR1 reads MNHNY; CDR2 reads SVGAGI (reference sequence). Trimming removed 6 bases at V and 0 bases at J, with 14 bases between. CDR3 length equals 15 residues. The CDR3 region is CASREGDKLNTEAFF. The DNA for the CDR3 is TGTGCCAGCAGAGAAGGCGACAAGTTGAACACTGAAGCTTTCTTT.

The V gene is TRBV7-6, the J gene TRBJ1-1, with D possibly being TRBD1 (6 bases). Trimming stripped 1 base from V and 2 bases from J, with 14 bases between. The CDR3 totals 16 residues. Germline V gene data show CDR1 as SGHVS and CDR2 as FNYEAQ. Here the CDR3 reads CASSLELGGENTEAFF. CDR3 DNA sequence: TGTGCCAGCAGCTTAGAGTTGGGGGGCGAAAACACTGAAGCTTTCTTT.

The rearrangement joins TRBV10-2 to TRBJ2-2, with 13 bases identical to TRBD2. From germline, CDR1 is WSHSY and CDR2 SAAADI. This CDR3 spans 17 amino acids. V was clipped by 8 bases and J by 4 bases; unmatched bases: 10. The CDR3 nucleotides are TGCGCCAGCTCGGGACTAGCGGGACCCCGAGGCACCGGGGAGCTGTTTTTT. Its protein is CASSGLAGPRGTGELFF.

J is TRBJ1-4 and V is TRBV19; D is undetermined. In germline, CDR1 is LNHDA, CDR2 SQIVND (reference sequence). V was cut by 3 bases and J by 8 bases, with 13 bases left in between. The CDR3 has 14 amino acids. In DNA, the CDR3 is TGTGCCAGTAGTATGATCGGGGAGCGGGAAAAACTGTTTTTT. Residues: CASSMIGEREKLFF. Complete variable domain (other parts from reference TRBV19 and TRBJ1-4): DGGITQSPKYLFRKEGQNVTLSCEQNLNHDAMYWYRQDPGQGLRLIYYSQIVNDFQKGDIAEGYSVSREKKESFPLTVTSAQKNPTAFYLCASSMIGEREKLFFGSGTQLSVL.

This sequence joins TRBV7-2 and TRBJ1-6, with a tentative D call TRBD1 (6 bases). Trimming removed 3 bases from V and 8 bases from J, with 8 bases in between. The V gene's germline CDR1 is SGHTA and CDR2 FQGNSA. This CDR3 has 13 residues. As DNA, the CDR3 is TGTGCCAGCAGCTTGGACAGACATTCACCCCTCCACTTT. Amino acid sequence: CASSLDRHSPLHF.

J is TRBJ1-1 and V is TRBV11-2; D gene uncertain. V dropped 3 bases and J dropped 0 bases, with 14 bases sitting between them. Germline V gene lookup returns CDR1 SGHAT and CDR2 FQNNGV. The CDR3 extends over 16 amino acids. The CDR3 nucleotides are TGTGCCAGCAGCTTCCCGAGAGGCGGGGTGAACACTGAAGCTTTCTTT. Encoded protein: CASSFPRGGVNTEAFF.

This chain connects TRBV14 to TRBJ2-2; D gene ambiguous. Looked up from germline, CDR1 is SGHDN and CDR2 is FVKESK. Trimming took 8 bases from V and 1 from J, leaving 11 bases between them. The CDR3 is 14 residues long. This chain's CDR3 is CASHGQENTGELFF. CDR3 DNA: TGTGCCAGCCACGGTCAGGAGAACACCGGGGAGCTGTTTTTT. The full variable domain, in which reference TRBV14 and TRBJ2-2 provide the parts outside the CDR3, is EAGVTQFPSHSVIEKGQTVTLRCDPISGHDNLYWYRRVMGKEIKFLLHFVKESKQDESGMPNNRFLAERTGGTYSTLKVQPAELEDSGVYFCASHGQENTGELFFGEGSRLTVL.

The V gene is TRBV27, the J gene TRBJ2-6; 11 bases are a match to TRBD2. Trimming at V came to 5 bases and at J to 0 bases, leaving 6 bases not matched to a gene. This CDR3 contains 18 residues. CDR1 is MNHEY and CDR2 is SMNVEV in the germline V gene (reference sequence). Here the CDR3 reads CASSPLAGGISGANVLTF. Written as DNA, the CDR3 is TGTGCCAGCAGTCCGCTAGCGGGGGGCATCTCTGGGGCCAACGTCCTGACTTTC.

The V call is TRBV4-3, the J call TRBJ1-5; a weak D match, TRBD1 (6 bases). CDR1 is LGHNA, CDR2 YSLEER, per germline. This CDR3 region has 19 residues. V dropped 0 bases and J dropped 1 base, with 19 bases sitting between them. The CDR3 protein is CASSQEWGGWGGSNQPQHF. The DNA for the CDR3 is TGCGCCAGCAGCCAAGAATGGGGAGGTTGGGGGGGCAGCAATCAGCCCCAGCATTTT.

The chain joins TRBV5-1 to TRBJ2-5; D tentatively reads TRBD1 or TRBD2 (6 bases each). V gave up 0 bases and J gave up 4 bases, with 16 bases separating them. CDR1 is SGHRS and CDR2 is YFSETQ in the germline V gene. This CDR3 has 16 residues. The CDR3 region is CASSLAGAPPRETQYF. In DNA, the CDR3 is TGCGCCAGCAGCTTGGCGGGGGCCCCTCCTCGAGAGACCCAGTACTTC.

The chain carries TRBV7-8 and TRBJ1-1; weak D call: TRBD1 (6 bases). Trimming took off 1 base at V and 0 bases at J, with 9 bases between the two ends. Germline V gene data show CDR1 as SGHVS and CDR2 as FQNEAQ. The CDR3 is 15 amino acids. This CDR3 reads CASSLVDRLNTEAFF. Written as DNA, the CDR3 is TGTGCCAGCAGCTTAGTTGACAGGCTGAACACTGAAGCTTTCTTT.

The rearrangement joins TRBV7-2 to TRBJ2-1; TRBD2 might be the D (5 bases). The germline V gene encodes CDR1 SGHTA and CDR2 FQGNSA. Trimming removed 2 bases from V and 3 bases from J, with 8 bases in between. The CDR3 consists of 14 residues. Written as DNA, the CDR3 is TGTGCCAGCAGCTTATCCGGGATCTACAATGAGCAGTTCTTC. Its protein product is CASSLSGIYNEQFF.

V usage is TRBV9 and J usage is TRBJ1-5; no clear D gene. The germline V and J ends were trimmed by 0 bases and 2 bases, with 15 bases remaining between them. This CDR3 region has 17 residues. Germline V gene lookup returns CDR1 SGDLS and CDR2 YYNGEE. The CDR3: CASSVGGTPGGNQPQHF. The DNA of the CDR3 is TGTGCCAGCAGCGTAGGGGGTACCCCCGGGGGCAATCAGCCCCAGCATTTT.

This clone was detected only once. The V call is TRBV6-6, the J call TRBJ1-5; 7 nucleotides match TRBD1. There are 16 residues in the CDR3. The V gene end was trimmed by 6 bases and the J gene end by 0 bases; junction bases not matched to a gene: 8. Germline lookup yields CDR1 MNHNY and CDR2 SVGAGI (reference sequence). The CDR3 region is CASSPGTVYSNQPQHF. CDR3 bases: TGTGCCAGCAGCCCAGGGACAGTTTATAGCAATCAGCCCCAGCATTTT.

This clone was detected only once. The chain combines TRBV30 with TRBJ2-3, with TRBD2 matching over 7 bases. The germline gives CDR1 GTSNPN, CDR2 SVGIG (reference sequence). The J segment lost 1 base and the V segment lost 3 bases, leaving 10 bases of the junction unmatched. The CDR3 sequence is 16 residues long. The CDR3 protein is CAWSTQWAGGTDTQYF. Here the CDR3 DNA reads TGTGCCTGGAGCACGCAATGGGCGGGGGGCACAGATACGCAGTATTTT.

The chain recombines TRBV29-1 with TRBJ2-2, with unresolved D. The V end lost 3 bases, the J end lost 6 bases, and 5 bases lay between the germline ends. This CDR3 contains 11 residues. CDR1 and CDR2 (germline): SQVTM, ANQGSEA. CDR3 nucleotide sequence: TGCAGCGTTGAGGAGTCCGGGGAGCTGTTTTTT. This sequence encodes CSVEESGELFF.

The rearrangement links TRBV30 to TRBJ1-6, with TRBD1 identical over 9 bases. CDR3 length: 16 residues. Trimming took 0 bases from V and 11 from J; bases not matched to a gene: 11. The germline CDR1 and CDR2 sequences are GTSNPN and SVGIG (reference sequence). The CDR3 coding sequence is TGTGCCTGGAGTGTAAATGAGGGGACAGGGTACGCACCCCTCCACTTT. It specifies CAWSVNEGTGYAPLHF.

This rearrangement joins TRBV6-1 to TRBJ1-5; 7 nucleotides align to TRBD1. The CDR3 consists of 17 residues. The J segment lost 1 base and the V segment lost 1 base, leaving 7 bases of the junction unmatched. Germline CDR1 and CDR2: MNHNS and SASEGT. CDR3 DNA: TGTGCCAGCAGTGAAGGGAGACAGGGTCGGAGCAATCAGCCCCAGCATTTT. It yields the protein CASSEGRQGRSNQPQHF.

This clone is a singleton in its sample. DNA for the CDR3: TGCGCCAGCAGCCAACTCTGGCAGGGGAATGAAAAACTGTTTTTT. Protein product: CASSQLWQGNEKLFF. The chain is built from TRBV4-3 and TRBJ1-4; a weak D match, TRBD1 (6 bases). The CDR3 length is 15 residues. Trimming took 2 bases from V and 5 from J, leaving 12 bases between them. Germline V gives CDR1 LGHNA, CDR2 YSLEER.

The V and J genes are TRBV4-3 and TRBJ2-7; the match to TRBD2 covers 11 bases. Looked up from germline, CDR1 is LGHNA and CDR2 is YSLEER. V shed 3 bases and J 2 bases; nucleotides not matched to a gene: 9. The CDR3 length is 17 residues. The CDR3 DNA sequence: TGCGCCAGCAGCCAGACCGCGACTAGCGGGGCTCCCTACGAGCAGTACTTC. Amino acids: CASSQTATSGAPYEQYF.

The chain is built from TRBV13 and TRBJ1-1, with D perhaps TRBD1 (5 bases). The CDR3 has 12 amino acids. CDR1 and CDR2 (germline): PRHDT, FYEKMQ (reference sequence). The V end lost 2 bases, the J end lost 8 bases, and 9 bases lay between the germline ends. The CDR3 loop reads CASSLTGPEAFF. Written as DNA, the CDR3 is TGTGCCAGCAGCTTAACAGGACCCGAAGCTTTCTTT.

V usage is TRBV5-1 and J usage is TRBJ2-3; 13 nucleotides align to TRBD2. Looked up from germline, CDR1 is SGHRS and CDR2 is YFSETQ. The junction had 7 bases not matched to a gene; V was cut back by 4 bases and J by 2 bases. The length of the CDR3 is 17 residues. CDR3 amino acids: CASSPPTSGGDTDTQYF. DNA for the CDR3: TGCGCCAGCAGCCCGCCCACTAGCGGGGGGGACACAGATACGCAGTATTTT.